The rows below give T cell receptor beta chains drawn from one sample of a study of Ad26.COV2.S vaccination and SARS-CoV-2 variants. Generated by immunoSEQ multiplex PCR, the TCRdb table keeps only in-frame clones and is missing some. The sample gives 450,000 to 550,000 clones, about 91% of which show up once; 2.5% to 3% is in the top ten. The input for sequencing was peripheral blood, taken in a trial of Ad26.COV2.S vaccine versus placebo. The receptors derive from a person aged 18-60 years who received the Ad26.COV2.S COVID-19 vaccine or a placebo. The conserved cysteine and the conserved F or W are not part of the CDR3 here. Each record gives: clone size, J gene, D gene, V gene, CDR3 protein. D genes are given only for firm matches. Rows give clone size only sometimes, using once, few, many, or a class for an expanded clone.

clone size: -
J gene: TRBJ2-2
D gene: TRBD2
V gene: TRBV5-1
CDR3 protein: ASSLAGGTNTGELF

clone size: -
J gene: TRBJ2-2
D gene: TRBD1
V gene: TRBV7-3
CDR3 protein: ASSFQGVTGELF

clone size: -
J gene: TRBJ1-1
D gene: -
V gene: TRBV4-2
CDR3 protein: ASSHMDRNTEAF

clone size: -
J gene: TRBJ1-4
D gene: -
V gene: TRBV27
CDR3 protein: ASSRTLIRANEKLF

clone size: -
J gene: TRBJ2-1
D gene: -
V gene: TRBV2
CDR3 protein: ASSGSAGGYNEQF

clone size: -
J gene: TRBJ2-1
D gene: -
V gene: TRBV9
CDR3 protein: ASSVAWTEGVYNEQF

clone size: -
J gene: TRBJ1-2
D gene: -
V gene: TRBV4-3
CDR3 protein: ASSLKTPGDYGYT

clone size: -
J gene: TRBJ1-1
D gene: -
V gene: TRBV24-1
CDR3 protein: ATSDGGEENTEAF

clone size: -
J gene: TRBJ2-1
D gene: TRBD2
V gene: TRBV6-5
CDR3 protein: ASRPGLAGGDEQF

clone size: -
J gene: TRBJ2-1
D gene: -
V gene: TRBV7-9
CDR3 protein: ASSLGGGYWGEQF

clone size: -
J gene: TRBJ1-5
D gene: TRBD1
V gene: TRBV28
CDR3 protein: ASSGTGTRQPQH

clone size: -
J gene: TRBJ2-1
D gene: -
V gene: TRBV24-1
CDR3 protein: ATSDAEPVIDNEQF

clone size: -
J gene: TRBJ2-1
D gene: -
V gene: TRBV4-3
CDR3 protein: ASSQGSIGVKEPQF

clone size: -
J gene: TRBJ1-4
D gene: TRBD1
V gene: TRBV12-5
CDR3 protein: ASGLLPGQGPTNEKLF

clone size: -
J gene: TRBJ2-2
D gene: -
V gene: TRBV4-3
CDR3 protein: ASSQASRELF

clone size: -
J gene: TRBJ1-5
D gene: -
V gene: TRBV19
CDR3 protein: ASSIAAGNQPQH

clone size: -
J gene: TRBJ2-1
D gene: TRBD2
V gene: TRBV7-9
CDR3 protein: ASSSPGLAGSYNEQF

clone size: -
J gene: TRBJ1-6
D gene: TRBD1
V gene: TRBV27
CDR3 protein: ASSLNRGENSPLH

clone size: -
J gene: TRBJ1-2
D gene: -
V gene: TRBV19
CDR3 protein: ASSREHRSANYGYT

clone size: -
J gene: TRBJ2-3
D gene: -
V gene: TRBV7-9
CDR3 protein: ASSLGRMGSTDTQY

clone size: -
J gene: TRBJ1-1
D gene: -
V gene: TRBV5-4
CDR3 protein: ASSPRAGVPTEAF

clone size: -
J gene: TRBJ1-4
D gene: -
V gene: TRBV7-2
CDR3 protein: ASSLALRDKLF

clone size: -
J gene: TRBJ1-1
D gene: -
V gene: TRBV5-6
CDR3 protein: ASSLVGWGNTEAF

clone size: -
J gene: TRBJ2-3
D gene: -
V gene: TRBV7-3
CDR3 protein: ASSSRAKDTQY

clone size: once
J gene: TRBJ1-1
D gene: -
V gene: TRBV5-1
CDR3 protein: ASSSQANTEAF

clone size: -
J gene: TRBJ2-7
D gene: TRBD1
V gene: TRBV19
CDR3 protein: ASRQEGQTYEQY

clone size: -
J gene: TRBJ2-1
D gene: -
V gene: TRBV18
CDR3 protein: ASSPGPSYNEQF

clone size: -
J gene: TRBJ1-2
D gene: -
V gene: TRBV2
CDR3 protein: ASSEGPSVDGYT

clone size: -
J gene: TRBJ1-3
D gene: TRBD1
V gene: TRBV2
CDR3 protein: ASEEQGGNTIY

clone size: -
J gene: TRBJ2-1
D gene: TRBD2
V gene: TRBV3-1/TRBV3-2
CDR3 protein: ASSHLAGAEQF

clone size: -
J gene: TRBJ1-3
D gene: -
V gene: TRBV7-9
CDR3 protein: ASSLARGLGNTIY

clone size: -
J gene: TRBJ1-5
D gene: -
V gene: TRBV4-1
CDR3 protein: ASSQEMAGSPQH

clone size: -
J gene: TRBJ1-2
D gene: TRBD1
V gene: TRBV18
CDR3 protein: ASSPGQGGYGYT

clone size: -
J gene: TRBJ1-1
D gene: -
V gene: TRBV19
CDR3 protein: ASSMQGIEAF

clone size: -
J gene: TRBJ2-7
D gene: TRBD2
V gene: TRBV7-2
CDR3 protein: ASSGDLPGTRYEQY

clone size: -
J gene: TRBJ2-2
D gene: -
V gene: TRBV15
CDR3 protein: ATSVLITGELF

clone size: few
J gene: TRBJ2-1
D gene: -
V gene: TRBV5-1
CDR3 protein: ASSPTIANEQF

clone size: -
J gene: TRBJ1-2
D gene: -
V gene: TRBV19
CDR3 protein: ASRPRQGQGYT

clone size: -
J gene: TRBJ2-2
D gene: -
V gene: TRBV5-1
CDR3 protein: ASSPSVAGLDKRATGELF

clone size: -
J gene: TRBJ1-1
D gene: TRBD1
V gene: TRBV7-2
CDR3 protein: ASSDHRGRWDTEAF

clone size: -
J gene: TRBJ1-3
D gene: -
V gene: TRBV30
CDR3 protein: AWSTGNTIY

clone size: once
J gene: TRBJ2-2
D gene: -
V gene: TRBV6-2/TRBV6-3
CDR3 protein: ASIPHGGTGELF

clone size: -
J gene: TRBJ1-6
D gene: TRBD1
V gene: TRBV30
CDR3 protein: AWRGQANSPLH

clone size: -
J gene: TRBJ1-6
D gene: -
V gene: TRBV7-6
CDR3 protein: ASSPGGGYNSPLH

clone size: -
J gene: TRBJ1-5
D gene: TRBD1
V gene: TRBV6-5
CDR3 protein: ASSPQGAGNQPQH

clone size: -
J gene: TRBJ1-2
D gene: -
V gene: TRBV18
CDR3 protein: ASSPTVTYGYT

clone size: few
J gene: TRBJ1-2
D gene: -
V gene: TRBV28
CDR3 protein: ASSLANPGAYGYT